The 16 T cell receptor beta chains below all came from one sample that was sequenced in a study of CD8 T cells in ankylosing spondylitis. Overall study results and limits: In ankylosing spondylitis blood, a motif of roughly eight highly homologous TCR beta variants appeared characteristic.

These receptors are not linked to any known antigen. TCRdb analysed the 5' RACE reads with MiXCR anew, one entry per CDR3 protein. This sample has some 840,000 distinct CDR3 sequences, with approximately 12% found just once. The sequencing input was blood, either unsorted or a sorted T cell fraction (not recorded which). Receptor source: a male donor with ankylosing spondylitis.

This clonotype showed up just a few times. The CDR3 reads CSVSGGWNTEAFF. CDR3 sequence (DNA): TGCAGCGTCTCAGGGGGCTGGAACACTGAAGCTTTCTTT. The J gene is TRBJ1-1, the V gene TRBV29-1; TRBD1 agrees at 8 bases. The CDR3 loop spans 13 amino acids. Germline assignment: CDR1 SQVTM and CDR2 ANQGSEA. The V segment lost 6 bases and the J segment 1 base; nucleotides outside the gene matches: 4.

The gene calls are TRBV6-5 and TRBJ1-1; D unresolved. Germline V CDR1 and CDR2: MNHEY, SVGAGI. V lost 2 bases to trimming and J lost 1 base, with 20 bases between them. The CDR3 loop spans 18 amino acids. The CDR3 nucleotides are TGTGCCAGCAGTTACCTCTTTCATGGAGTAACGTCGAACACTGAAGCTTTCTTT. This gives the protein CASSYLFHGVTSNTEAFF.

Here the CDR3 reads CAISELDQPQHF. DNA for the CDR3: TGTGCCATCAGTGAGTTGGACCAGCCCCAGCATTTT. The chain has TRBV10-3 and TRBJ1-5; D is uncertain. The CDR3 is 12 amino acids. Per the germline V gene, CDR1 is ENHRY and CDR2 is SYGVKD. Trimming pared 1 base from V and 7 bases from J, leaving 5 bases between.

The chain links TRBV12-5 to TRBJ1-2, with D unclear. This CDR3 is built from 14 residues. V dropped 2 bases and J dropped 0 bases, with 7 bases sitting between them. Germline V gene sequence: CDR1 LGHNT, CDR2 FRNRAP. CDR3 residues: CASGLTAANYGYTF. DNA for the CDR3: TGTGCTAGTGGTTTGACCGCAGCTAACTATGGCTACACCTTC.

This clonotype has ten or more counts. The chain has TRBV7-2 and TRBJ1-1, with D hard to call. The CDR3 sequence is 14 residues long. CDR1 and CDR2 (germline): SGHTA, FQGNSA. The germline V and J ends were trimmed by 3 bases and 3 bases, with 11 bases remaining between them. CDR3 in amino acids: CASSFRGFDTEAFF. In nucleotides, the CDR3 is TGTGCCAGCAGCTTCAGAGGGTTTGACACTGAAGCTTTCTTT.

Only a few counts were recorded for this clonotype. The genes are TRBV5-1 and TRBJ2-5, with 7 bases fitting TRBD2. V shed 7 bases and J 1 base; nucleotides not matched to a gene: 7. The CDR3 has 14 residues. Germline assignment: CDR1 SGHRS and CDR2 YFSETQ. The CDR3 here is CASRASSGQETQYF. The CDR3 nucleotides are TGCGCCAGCCGAGCCTCTAGCGGCCAAGAGACCCAGTACTTC.

J is TRBJ2-2 and V is TRBV6-5; D call uncertain. The ends were cut back, 2 bases at V and 0 bases at J, with 10 bases in the middle. Germline V lookup: CDR1 MNHEY, CDR2 SVGAGI. The CDR3 runs 16 residues. The CDR3 reads CASSYESVANTGELFF. DNA of the CDR3: TGTGCCAGCAGTTACGAAAGTGTTGCGAACACCGGGGAGCTGTTTTTT.

The DNA for the CDR3 is TGTGCCAGCAGTGTCGGACAGGGGCTTGGCTACACCTTC. This sequence encodes CASSVGQGLGYTF. This sequence joins TRBV7-9 and TRBJ1-2; 9 bases are shared with TRBD1. Unmatched junction bases numbered 6, after V lost 6 bases and J lost 7 bases. Germline-derived CDR1 and CDR2 are SEHNR and FQNEAQ (reference sequence). The CDR3 runs to 13 residues. The full variable domain, with the rest looked up from reference TRBV7-9 and TRBJ1-2, is DTGVSQNPRHKITKRGQNVTFRCDPISEHNRLYWYRQTLGQGPEFLTYFQNEAQLEKSRLLSDRFSAERPKGSFSTLEIQRTEQGDSAMYLCASSVGQGLGYTFGSGTRLTVV.

This clonotype was recorded a few times. The V gene is TRBV30, the J gene TRBJ1-1; D may be TRBD1 (5 bases). V lost 2 bases, J lost 5 bases, and 12 bases lay in between. Germline V CDR1 and CDR2: GTSNPN, SVGIG (reference sequence). This CDR3 has 13 residues. As DNA, the CDR3 is TGTGCCTGGAGTAACAGGCGGTGGACTGAAGCTTTCTTT. Protein: CAWSNRRWTEAFF.

This clonotype has more than one count but fewer than ten. The chain joins TRBV7-8 to TRBJ2-3; 13 nucleotides match TRBD2. The V gene's germline CDR1 is SGHVS and CDR2 FQNEAQ. With V trimmed by 8 bases and J by 6 bases, 8 bases remained unmatched. CDR3 length: 15 amino acids. This CDR3 is CASRRTSGSFDTQYF. The CDR3 region has the DNA TGTGCCAGCCGCCGGACTAGCGGGAGCTTCGATACGCAGTATTTT.

The sample holds many counts of this clonotype. V usage is TRBV20-1 and J usage is TRBJ2-1; 10 bases map to TRBD2. From germline, CDR1 is DFQATT and CDR2 SNEGSKA (reference sequence). V lost 6 bases, J lost 10 bases, and 9 bases stayed unmatched. The CDR3 spans 13 residues. CDR3 region: CSALAGEGSEQFF. DNA for the CDR3: TGCAGTGCGCTAGCGGGAGAGGGGTCGGAGCAGTTCTTC.

The CDR3 DNA sequence: TGTGCCAGCTCACCTCTGACCCGGCAAGAGACCCAGTACTTC. Residues: CASSPLTRQETQYF. V gene TRBV18 combines with J gene TRBJ2-5, with no clear D. Germline V gives CDR1 KGHSH, CDR2 LQKENI. V lost 3 bases and J lost 2, with 10 bases in between. The CDR3 consists of 14 residues.

This clonotype has ten or more counts. V and J are TRBV5-6 and TRBJ1-2; D may be TRBD1 (5 bases). Per the germline V gene, CDR1 is SGHDT and CDR2 is YYEEEE. V was shortened by 1 base and J by 8 bases, with 9 bases between the two germline ends. This CDR3 comprises 12 residues. The CDR3 DNA is TGTGCCAGCAGCTTGCCGGGGCTCGGCTACACCTTC. It is translated as CASSLPGLGYTF.

This clonotype was seen at least ten times. V is TRBV12-3 or TRBV12-4 and J is TRBJ2-1; D unresolved. There are 13 residues in the CDR3. V lost 3 bases to trimming and J lost 7 bases, with 10 bases between them. CDR3 sequence reads: CASSLSVRNEQFF. CDR3 DNA: TGTGCCAGCAGTTTGTCGGTAAGAAATGAGCAGTTCTTC.

The chain recombines TRBV5-1 with TRBJ2-7; 8 bases are shared with TRBD2. J was trimmed by 7 bases and V by 2 bases; bases with no gene match: 11. The length of the CDR3 is 15 residues. Germline V gene lookup returns CDR1 SGHRS and CDR2 YFSETQ. The CDR3 loop reads CASSFSPGGPEEQYF. For the CDR3, the DNA is TGCGCCAGCAGCTTTTCTCCGGGGGGGCCGGAAGAGCAGTACTTC.

This chain connects TRBV10-3 to TRBJ2-7, with a possible D match to TRBD2 (7 bases). V lost 4 bases and J 1 base, leaving 26 bases between the germline ends. The CDR3 covers 19 residues. Per the germline V gene, CDR1 is ENHRY and CDR2 is SYGVKD. The CDR3 loop is CAISAWGGLADRASYEQYF. The CDR3 DNA reads as TGTGCCATCAGTGCTTGGGGGGGCCTAGCGGATAGAGCTTCCTACGAGCAGTACTTC.